The 27 T cell receptor beta chains in this list originate from one sample, sequenced in a study of T cell changes during pregnancy in multiple sclerosis. Produced via immunoSEQ multiplex PCR; TCRdb's table is partial and in-frame only. This table holds roughly 69,000 clones, about nine tenths found once. Source: peripheral blood, taken in the second trimester of pregnancy. The source of these receptors is a female donor with multiple sclerosis, enrolled in a pregnancy study.

The rearrangement joins TRBV6-5 to TRBJ1-1; 7 nucleotides agree with TRBD1. Germline lookup yields CDR1 MNHEY and CDR2 SVGAGI. J lost 3 bases, V lost 5 bases, and 3 bases had no gene match. The CDR3 loop spans 13 amino acids. The DNA for the CDR3 is TGTGCCAGCAGTGAGGGGGCGCACACTGAAGCTTTCTTT. Translated: CASSEGAHTEAFF.

The J gene is TRBJ1-1, the V gene TRBV5-1, with D perhaps matching TRBD1 (6 bases). Per germline, CDR1 SGHRS and CDR2 YFSETQ. The CDR3 totals 20 residues. The ends were cut back, 0 bases at V and 0 bases at J, with 24 bases in the middle. The CDR3 loop reads CASSLVGARGRTFMNTEAFF. In DNA form, the CDR3 reads TGCGCCAGCAGCTTGGTGGGGGCGAGGGGTCGGACCTTTATGAACACTGAAGCTTTCTTT.

This clone was counted a single time. This chain joins TRBV6-1 and TRBJ2-1; 10 nucleotides align to TRBD2. The V and J ends lost 1 base and 6 bases, in that order; junction bases with no gene match: 3. CDR3 length equals 15 residues. Per germline, CDR1 MNHNS and CDR2 SASEGT. The CDR3 DNA is TGTGCCAGCAGTGAAGTATTAGCGGGAGGCAATGAGCAGTTCTTC. Translated: CASSEVLAGGNEQFF.

The J gene is TRBJ1-1, the V gene TRBV20-1; 7 bases align to TRBD1. The germline V gene has CDR1 DFQATT and CDR2 SNEGSKA (reference sequence). Germline trimming cut 6 bases from V and 4 bases from J; bases unmatched to any gene: 2. The CDR3 is 11 residues long. The CDR3 DNA sequence: TGCAGTGCCCGGACAGGCACTGAAGCTTTCTTT. Residues: CSARTGTEAFF.

This clone was observed a few times. The chain carries TRBV5-1 and TRBJ2-5; TRBD1 matches 11 bases. This CDR3 is 16 amino acids long. Germline-derived CDR1 and CDR2 are SGHRS and YFSETQ. The junction had 5 bases not matched to a gene; V was cut back by 4 bases and J by 0 bases. CDR3 nucleotide sequence: TGCGCCAGCAGCGGGGGGACAGGGGGGTACCAAGAGACCCAGTACTTC. This gives the protein CASSGGTGGYQETQYF. The full variable domain, with the rest looked up from reference TRBV5-1 and TRBJ2-5, is KAGVTQTPRYLIKTRGQQVTLSCSPISGHRSVSWYQQTPGQGLQFLFEYFSETQRNKGNFPGRFSGRQFSNSRSEMNVSTLELGDSALYLCASSGGTGGYQETQYFGPGTRLLVL.

The V call is TRBV5-8, the J call TRBJ2-3, with TRBD2 identical over 7 bases. V trimming: 0 bases; J trimming: 3 bases; junction bases outside the gene matches: 4. CDR3 length equals 15 residues. Germline assignment: CDR1 SGHTS and CDR2 YDEGEE. CDR3 loop: CASSLEGRETDTQYF. As DNA, the CDR3 is TGTGCCAGCAGCTTGGAAGGGAGGGAGACAGATACGCAGTATTTT.

V and J are TRBV6-5 and TRBJ1-5, with D perhaps matching TRBD1 (6 bases). The germline V gene has CDR1 MNHEY and CDR2 SVGAGI. V lost 0 bases and J lost 1, with 7 bases in between. The CDR3 is 15 residues long. The CDR3 region is CASSYSRGSNQPQHF. DNA of the CDR3: TGTGCCAGCAGTTACTCAAGGGGGAGCAATCAGCCCCAGCATTTT.

This chain joins TRBV30 and TRBJ2-7; possible D gene TRBD1, 5 bases. Trimming removed 5 bases at V and 5 bases at J, with 16 bases between. The length of the CDR3 is 13 residues. Germline CDR1 GTSNPN, CDR2 SVGIG (reference sequence). The CDR3 nucleotides are TGTGCCTGGGGTAGACAGTCCATTGACGAGCAGTACTTC. This codes for CAWGRQSIDEQYF.

This clone was seen only a few times. The chain recombines TRBV6-5 with TRBJ1-2; D not certain. Germline CDR1 and CDR2: MNHEY and SVGAGI. This CDR3 has 12 residues. Deletions cut 10 bases from V and 2 bases from J, with 11 bases between. The CDR3 region has the DNA TGTGCCACCTATAGGAGGAACTATGGCTACACCTTC. Translated, it gives CATYRRNYGYTF.

V usage is TRBV7-7 and J usage is TRBJ1-5; D is undetermined. Germline V lookup: CDR1 SSHAT, CDR2 FNYEAQ (reference sequence). The V end lost 3 bases, the J end lost 4 bases, and 7 bases lay between the germline ends. The CDR3 covers 13 residues. Written as DNA, the CDR3 is TGTGCCAGCAGCTTGGGCCCAAATCAGCCCCAGCATTTT. Residues: CASSLGPNQPQHF. The complete variable domain, with remaining parts taken from reference TRBV7-7 and TRBJ1-5, reads GAGVSQSPRYKVTKRGQDVTLRCDPISSHATLYWYQQALGQGPEFLTYFNYEAQPDKSGLPSDRFSAERPEGSISTLTIQRTEQRDSAMYRCASSLGPNQPQHFGDGTRLSIL.

J is TRBJ2-7 and V is TRBV30; maybe TRBD1 (6 bases). The CDR3 totals 12 residues. Germline lookup yields CDR1 GTSNPN and CDR2 SVGIG (reference sequence). Trimming removed 5 bases from V and 4 bases from J, with 12 bases in between. CDR3 region: CAWSRTVYEQYF. The CDR3 coding sequence is TGTGCCTGGTCTCGGACAGTGTACGAGCAGTACTTC.

The V and J genes are TRBV11-3 and TRBJ2-7; D unclear. This CDR3 comprises 14 residues. V shed 0 bases and J shed 7 bases, with 13 bases lying between them. Germline CDR1 reads SGHNT; CDR2 reads YENEEA. CDR3 in amino acids: CASSLDRNSREQYF. CDR3 DNA sequence: TGTGCCAGCAGCTTAGATCGGAATAGCCGGGAGCAGTACTTC.

CDR3 coding DNA: TGCGCCAGCAGCTTCGGGACAGCGATCAACTATGGCTACACCTTC. Protein sequence: CASSFGTAINYGYTF. V is TRBV5-1 and J is TRBJ1-2; 7 positions agree with TRBD1. Germline assignment: CDR1 SGHRS and CDR2 YFSETQ. The CDR3 consists of 15 residues. Trimming at V came to 2 bases and at J to 2 bases, leaving 6 bases not matched to a gene.

The chain employs TRBV6-5 and TRBJ2-1; 13 bases line up with TRBD2. With 11 bases clipped from V and 7 bases from J, the junction kept 11 bases outside the gene matches. The germline V gene encodes CDR1 MNHEY and CDR2 SVGAGI. The CDR3 is 15 residues long. The CDR3 loop reads CAVLTSGRAMNEQFF. Written as DNA, the CDR3 is TGTGCCGTGCTTACTAGCGGGAGGGCCATGAATGAGCAGTTCTTC.

V is TRBV6-4 and J is TRBJ2-3, with TRBD2 matching over 13 bases. This CDR3 has 16 residues. Losses at the gene ends were 6 bases for V and 2 bases for J; bases not matched to a gene: 5. CDR1 and CDR2 (germline): MRHNA, SNTAGT. The CDR3 DNA reads TGTGCCAGCAGACGGACTAGCGGGGGATACACAGATACGCAGTATTTT. Residues: CASRRTSGGYTDTQYF.

The rearrangement uses TRBV19 and TRBJ2-1; no definite D call. V was shortened by 4 bases and J by 4 bases, with 5 bases between the two germline ends. Germline assignment: CDR1 LNHDA and CDR2 SQIVND (reference sequence). The CDR3 loop spans 12 amino acids. This CDR3 reads CASSTQYNEQFF. The CDR3 coding sequence is TGTGCCAGTAGTACCCAATACAATGAGCAGTTCTTC.

The J gene is TRBJ1-2, the V gene TRBV6-5; TRBD1 matches at 11 bases. This CDR3 contains 14 residues. CDR1 and CDR2 (germline): MNHEY, SVGAGI. V trimming: 6 bases; J trimming: 7 bases; junction bases outside the gene matches: 7. CDR3 in amino acids: CASSITGTGGGYTF. The CDR3 nucleotides read TGTGCCAGCAGCATCACCGGGACAGGGGGTGGCTACACCTTC.

The chain has TRBV7-2 and TRBJ1-1, with D hard to call. The germline V gene encodes CDR1 SGHTA and CDR2 FQGNSA. Trimming took 3 bases from V and 0 from J, leaving 8 bases between them. The CDR3 contains 14 residues. CDR3 nucleotides: TGTGCCAGCAGCTTTTCTCTATTGAACACTGAAGCTTTCTTT. It is translated as CASSFSLLNTEAFF. The complete variable domain, with remaining parts taken from reference TRBV7-2 and TRBJ1-1, reads GAGVSQSPSNKVTEKGKDVELRCDPISGHTALYWYRQSLGQGLEFLIYFQGNSAPDKSGLPSDRFSAERTGGSVSTLTIQRTQQEDSAVYLCASSFSLLNTEAFFGQGTRLTVV.

The chain combines TRBV6-1 with TRBJ1-1, with 7 bases matching TRBD1. Trimming removed 6 bases from V and 5 bases from J; junction bases left unmatched: 12. Per germline, CDR1 MNHNS and CDR2 SASEGT. CDR3 size: 15 residues. The CDR3 DNA is TGTGCCAGCAGGGTTACAGGGGACCAGGGGACTGAAGCTTTCTTT. Translated, it gives CASRVTGDQGTEAFF.

The V and J genes are TRBV19 and TRBJ2-2, with 9 bases matching TRBD2. Per germline, CDR1 LNHDA and CDR2 SQIVND (reference sequence). There are 15 residues in the CDR3. Unmatched junction bases numbered 6, after V lost 6 bases and J lost 4 bases. The CDR3 nucleotides are TGTGCCAGTAGGGAGCGGGAGGCAACCACCGGGGAGCTGTTTTTT. This gives the protein CASREREATTGELFF.

The chain joins TRBV27 to TRBJ2-1; 9 nucleotides line up with TRBD1. The J segment lost 5 bases and the V segment lost 7 bases, leaving 21 bases of the junction unmatched. This CDR3 is built from 19 residues. In germline, CDR1 is MNHEY, CDR2 SMNVEV (reference sequence). The CDR3, as DNA: TGTGCCAGCACCCTATCCTTCCTCCCCGGGACAGGGAAACACAATGAGCAGTTCTTC. The encoded protein is CASTLSFLPGTGKHNEQFF.

The gene calls are TRBV25-1 and TRBJ1-5; 9 positions agree with TRBD1. The CDR3 covers 14 residues. Germline loops: CDR1 MGHDK, CDR2 SYGVNS. Unmatched junction bases numbered 6, after V lost 9 bases and J lost 3 bases. The CDR3 DNA reads TGTGCCAGTACAGACAGGGGGAACAATCAGCCCCAGCATTTT. It yields the protein CASTDRGNNQPQHF.

The rearrangement links TRBV28 to TRBJ1-2, with 8 bases that match TRBD1. This CDR3 is built from 13 residues. CDR1 and CDR2 from the germline V gene are MDHEN and SYDVKM. With 6 bases clipped from V and 9 bases from J, the junction kept 9 bases outside the gene matches. For the CDR3, the DNA is TGTGCCAGCAGCCTGGGACAGGCGGGGAGCTACACCTTC. It translates to CASSLGQAGSYTF.

The chain combines TRBV11-3 with TRBJ2-1, with TRBD1 identical over 7 bases. Germline V gives CDR1 SGHNT, CDR2 YENEEA. There are 14 residues in the CDR3. The junction had 2 bases not matched to a gene; V was cut back by 1 base and J by 5 bases. The CDR3 protein is CASSLVTGDNEQFF. In DNA, the CDR3 is TGTGCCAGCAGCTTAGTAACAGGGGACAATGAGCAGTTCTTC.

This clone was counted once. The chain recombines TRBV5-1 with TRBJ1-6, with 7 positions matching TRBD1. Trimming at V came to 2 bases and at J to 7 bases, leaving 15 bases not matched to a gene. This CDR3 region has 18 residues. Germline CDR1 SGHRS, CDR2 YFSETQ. The chain's CDR3 is CASSFQPRVGQTNSPLHF. The CDR3 nucleotides read TGCGCCAGCAGCTTCCAGCCCCGAGTGGGACAGACGAATTCACCCCTCCACTTT.

The CDR3 loop reads CASSDGDSPYNEQFF. DNA of the CDR3: TGTGCCAGCAGCGACGGAGACAGCCCCTACAATGAGCAGTTCTTC. The chain recombines TRBV9 with TRBJ2-1, with D perhaps matching TRBD1 (5 bases). The CDR3 length is 15 residues. Trimming stripped 3 bases from V and 2 bases from J, with 12 bases between. The germline gives CDR1 SGDLS, CDR2 YYNGEE.

This chain connects TRBV27 to TRBJ1-2, with no clear D. The ends were cut back, 5 bases at V and 7 bases at J, with 14 bases in the middle. The CDR3 loop spans 13 amino acids. Germline values: CDR1 MNHEY, CDR2 SMNVEV (reference sequence). The CDR3 reads CASSPANFGGYTF. The CDR3 nucleotides are TGTGCCAGCAGTCCCGCCAACTTCGGTGGCTACACCTTC.